This TCR beta chain was identified during a study of blood T cell repertoires in COVID-19. The germline V and J ends were trimmed by 0 bases and 8 bases, with 13 bases remaining between them. Germline V gene data show CDR1 as LGHDT and CDR2 as YNNKEL (reference sequence). The CDR3 has 15 residues. Data came from immunoSEQ multiplex PCR; TCRdb stores just in-frame clones and leaves some out. The top ten hold around 3% of the sample, which has a few hundred thousand clones, approximately 84% seen once. The rearrangement uses TRBV3-1 (or the pseudogene TRBV3-2) and TRBJ1-4, with D possibly matching TRBD1 (5 bases). The TCR originated in a woman aged 25 to 45 who had recovered from COVID-19. Material for sequencing was PBMCs or T cells enriched from blood (not recorded which). CDR3 in amino acids: CASSQDLWGGEKLFF. In nucleotides, the CDR3 is TGTGCCAGCAGCCAAGATTTGTGGGGGGGGGAAAAACTGTTTTTT.